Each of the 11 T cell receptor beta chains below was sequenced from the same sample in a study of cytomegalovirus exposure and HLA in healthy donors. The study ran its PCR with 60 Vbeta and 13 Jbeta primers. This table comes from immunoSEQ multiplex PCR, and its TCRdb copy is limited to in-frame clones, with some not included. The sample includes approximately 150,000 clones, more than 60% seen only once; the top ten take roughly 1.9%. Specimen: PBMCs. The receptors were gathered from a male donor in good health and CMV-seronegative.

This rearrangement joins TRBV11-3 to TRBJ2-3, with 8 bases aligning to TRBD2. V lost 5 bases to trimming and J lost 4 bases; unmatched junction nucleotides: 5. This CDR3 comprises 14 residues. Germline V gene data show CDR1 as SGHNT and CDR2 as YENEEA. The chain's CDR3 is CASSRGGRSDTQYF. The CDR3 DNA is TGTGCCAGCAGCCGGGGGGGCCGATCAGATACGCAGTATTTT.

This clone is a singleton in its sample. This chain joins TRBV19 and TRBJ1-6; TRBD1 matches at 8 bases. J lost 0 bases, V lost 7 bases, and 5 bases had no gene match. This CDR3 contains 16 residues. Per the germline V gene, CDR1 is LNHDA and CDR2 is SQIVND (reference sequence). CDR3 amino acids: CASTPDRDSYNSPLHF. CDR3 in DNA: TGTGCCAGTACCCCGGACAGGGACTCCTATAATTCACCCCTCCACTTT.

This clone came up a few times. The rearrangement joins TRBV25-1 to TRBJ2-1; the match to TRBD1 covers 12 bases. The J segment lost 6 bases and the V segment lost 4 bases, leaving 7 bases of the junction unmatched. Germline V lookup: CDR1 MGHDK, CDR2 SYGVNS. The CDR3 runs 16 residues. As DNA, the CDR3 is TGTGCCAGCAGTGTGGCCGGGACAGGGGGCTTCAATGAGCAGTTCTTC. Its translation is CASSVAGTGGFNEQFF. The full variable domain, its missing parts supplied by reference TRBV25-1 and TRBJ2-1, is EADIYQTPRYLVIGTGKKITLECSQTMGHDKMYWYQQDPGMELHLIHYSYGVNSTEKGDLSSESTVSRIRTEHFPLTLESARPSHTSQYLCASSVAGTGGFNEQFFGPGTRLTVL.

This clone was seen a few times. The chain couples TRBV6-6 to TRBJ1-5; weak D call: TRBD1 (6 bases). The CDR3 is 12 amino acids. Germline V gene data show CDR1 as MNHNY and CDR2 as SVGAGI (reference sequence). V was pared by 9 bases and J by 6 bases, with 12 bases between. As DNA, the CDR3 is TGTGCCAGTAGGGACATTGGTCAGCCCCAGCATTTT. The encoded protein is CASRDIGQPQHF.

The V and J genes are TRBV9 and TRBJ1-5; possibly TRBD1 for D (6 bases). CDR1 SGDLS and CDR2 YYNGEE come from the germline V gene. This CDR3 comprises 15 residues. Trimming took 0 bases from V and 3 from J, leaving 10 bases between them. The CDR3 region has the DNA TGTGCCAGCAGCGTAGGGGCGGGGGCCAATCAGCCCCAGCATTTT. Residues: CASSVGAGANQPQHF.

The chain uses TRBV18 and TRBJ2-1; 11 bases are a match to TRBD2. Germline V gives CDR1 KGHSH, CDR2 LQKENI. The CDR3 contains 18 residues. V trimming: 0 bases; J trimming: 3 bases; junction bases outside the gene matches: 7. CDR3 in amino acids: CASSPPTSGGTDYNEQFF. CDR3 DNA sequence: TGTGCCAGCTCACCACCCACTAGCGGGGGAACTGACTACAATGAGCAGTTCTTC.

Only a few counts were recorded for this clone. CDR3 residues: CASSPRQGARNTEAFF. Here the CDR3 DNA reads TGTGCCAGCAGCCCCCGACAGGGGGCGAGGAACACTGAAGCTTTCTTT. The chain links TRBV9 to TRBJ1-1; 10 bases map to TRBD1. The germline gives CDR1 SGDLS, CDR2 YYNGEE. The CDR3 has 16 amino acids. Unmatched junction bases numbered 7, after V lost 4 bases and J lost 1 base. The full variable domain, rest sourced from reference TRBV9 and TRBJ1-1, is DSGVTQTPKHLITATGQRVTLRCSPRSGDLSVYWYQQSLDQGLQFLIQYYNGEERAKGNILERFSAQQFPDLHSELNLSSLELGDSALYFCASSPRQGARNTEAFFGQGTRLTVV.

In DNA form, the CDR3 reads TGTGCCTTAACAGGGACGTCCACTAACTATGGCTACACCTTC. Translation gives CALTGTSTNYGYTF. The chain couples TRBV30 to TRBJ1-2; possibly TRBD1 for D (6 bases). Trimming took off 7 bases at V and 0 bases at J, with 15 bases between the two ends. CDR3 length: 14 amino acids. Germline V gives CDR1 GTSNPN, CDR2 SVGIG (reference sequence).

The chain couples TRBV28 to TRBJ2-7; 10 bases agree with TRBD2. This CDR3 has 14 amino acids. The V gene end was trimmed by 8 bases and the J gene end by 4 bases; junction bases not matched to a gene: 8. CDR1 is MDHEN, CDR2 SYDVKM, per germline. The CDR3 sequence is CASDASGGAYEQYF. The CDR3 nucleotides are TGTGCCAGCGACGCGAGCGGGGGGGCGTACGAGCAGTACTTC.

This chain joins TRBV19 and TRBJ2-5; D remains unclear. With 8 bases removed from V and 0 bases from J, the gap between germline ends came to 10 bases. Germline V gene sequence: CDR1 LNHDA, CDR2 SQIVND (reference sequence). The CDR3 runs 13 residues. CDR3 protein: CASSRADQETQYF. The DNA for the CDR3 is TGTGCCAGTTCCCGTGCGGACCAAGAGACCCAGTACTTC.

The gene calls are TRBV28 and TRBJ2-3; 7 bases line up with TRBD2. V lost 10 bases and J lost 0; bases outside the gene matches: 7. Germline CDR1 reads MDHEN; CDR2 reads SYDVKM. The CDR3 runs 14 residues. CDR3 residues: CAIGAGTSTDTQYF. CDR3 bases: TGTGCCATCGGAGCGGGGACTAGCACAGATACGCAGTATTTT. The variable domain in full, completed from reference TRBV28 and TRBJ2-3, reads DVKVTQSSRYLVKRTGEKVFLECVQDMDHENMFWYRQDPGLGLRLIYFSYDVKMKEKGDIPEGYSVSREKKERFSLILESASTNQTSMYLCAIGAGTSTDTQYFGPGTRLTVL.